This TCR beta chain emerged from a study of OX40 agonist ivuxolimab in advanced cancers. Looking at the study overall: Three partial responders included one hepatocellular carcinoma patient and two cutaneous melanoma patients. The study, taken as a whole, reports: CD4+ and CD8+ T cells in blood underwent clonal expansion by week 6 at 0.1 to 3.0 mg/kg. The mean number of expanded clones was higher in CD8+ T cells than in CD4+.

For this clone: Its target is unknown.

Produced via immunoSEQ multiplex PCR; TCRdb's table is partial and in-frame only. The sample includes 70,000 or so clones, 80% to 85% of them seen just once. Trimming took off 1 base at V and 0 bases at J, with 12 bases between the two ends. The CDR3 totals 16 residues. Germline loops: CDR1 LGHNA, CDR2 YNFKEQ. The starting material was CD4+ or CD8+ T cells sorted from blood, obtained in a trial of the OX40 agonist ivuxolimab. The source is an adult with an advanced solid tumor such as melanoma, head and neck, liver or kidney cancer. The chain recombines TRBV4-2 with TRBJ1-2; a weak D match, TRBD1 (5 bases). The CDR3 loop reads CASSQAETASNYGYTF. As DNA, the CDR3 is TGTGCCAGCAGCCAAGCCGAGACAGCTTCTAACTATGGCTACACCTTC.